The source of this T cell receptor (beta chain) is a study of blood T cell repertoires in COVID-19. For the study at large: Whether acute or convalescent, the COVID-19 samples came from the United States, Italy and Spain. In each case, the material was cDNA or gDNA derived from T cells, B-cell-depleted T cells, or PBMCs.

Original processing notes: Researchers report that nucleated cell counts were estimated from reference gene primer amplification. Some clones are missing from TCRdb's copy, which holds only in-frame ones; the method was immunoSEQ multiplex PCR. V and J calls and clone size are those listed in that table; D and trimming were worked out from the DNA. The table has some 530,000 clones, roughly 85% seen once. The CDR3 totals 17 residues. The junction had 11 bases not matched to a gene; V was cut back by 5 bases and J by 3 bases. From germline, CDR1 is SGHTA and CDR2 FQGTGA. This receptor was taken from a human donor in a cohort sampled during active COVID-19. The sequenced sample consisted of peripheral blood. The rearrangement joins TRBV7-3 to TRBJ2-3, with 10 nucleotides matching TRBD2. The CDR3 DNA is TGTGCCAGCAGCCTGGATTTGTCTAGCGGGAGTACAGATACGCAGTATTTT. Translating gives CASSLDLSSGSTDTQYF.